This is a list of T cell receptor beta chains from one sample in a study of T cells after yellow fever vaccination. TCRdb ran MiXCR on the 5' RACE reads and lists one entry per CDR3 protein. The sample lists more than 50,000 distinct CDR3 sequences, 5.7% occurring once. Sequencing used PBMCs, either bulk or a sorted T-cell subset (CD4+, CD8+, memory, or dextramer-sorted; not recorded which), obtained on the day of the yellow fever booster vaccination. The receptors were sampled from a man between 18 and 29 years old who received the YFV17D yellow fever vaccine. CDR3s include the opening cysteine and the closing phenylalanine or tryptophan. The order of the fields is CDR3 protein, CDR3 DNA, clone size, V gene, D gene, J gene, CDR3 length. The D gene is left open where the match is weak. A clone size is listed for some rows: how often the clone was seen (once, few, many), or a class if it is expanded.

CDR3 protein: CASSQVATSWEGTQYF; CDR3 DNA: TGCGCCAGCAGCCAAGTAGCGACTAGCTGGGAGGGGACCCAGTACTTC; clone size: .; V gene: TRBV4-1; D gene: TRBD2; J gene: TRBJ2-5; CDR3 length: 16
CDR3 protein: CSARDYGLSSYNEQFF; CDR3 DNA: TGCAGTGCTAGAGATTATGGGCTGAGTTCCTACAATGAGCAGTTCTTC; clone size: .; V gene: TRBV20-1; D gene: .; J gene: TRBJ2-1; CDR3 length: 16
CDR3 protein: CASSSAKYNEQFF; CDR3 DNA: TGTGCCAGCAGCAGTGCCAAGTACAATGAGCAGTTCTTC; clone size: .; V gene: TRBV9; D gene: .; J gene: TRBJ2-1; CDR3 length: 13
CDR3 protein: CAISEPENLNTEAFF; CDR3 DNA: TGTGCCATCAGTGAGCCAGAGAACCTGAACACTGAAGCTTTCTTT; clone size: many; V gene: TRBV10-3; D gene: .; J gene: TRBJ1-1; CDR3 length: 15
CDR3 protein: CASSFPRTVQETQYF; CDR3 DNA: TGTGCCAGCAGCTTTCCTAGGACAGTCCAAGAGACCCAGTACTTC; clone size: many; V gene: TRBV7-9; D gene: .; J gene: TRBJ2-5; CDR3 length: 15
CDR3 protein: CASSSPDRGNYNEQFF; CDR3 DNA: TGTGCCAGCAGCTCCCCGGACAGGGGAAACTACAATGAGCAGTTCTTC; clone size: .; V gene: TRBV7-9; D gene: TRBD1; J gene: TRBJ2-1; CDR3 length: 16
CDR3 protein: CASSKGGGAIGEQFF; CDR3 DNA: TGTGCCAGCAGTAAAGGAGGGGGGGCAATTGGGGAGCAGTTCTTC; clone size: many; V gene: TRBV12-3/TRBV12-4; D gene: .; J gene: TRBJ2-1; CDR3 length: 15
CDR3 protein: CASSLMAGAYNEQFF; CDR3 DNA: TGTGCCAGCAGCTTAATGGCAGGGGCCTACAATGAGCAGTTCTTC; clone size: many; V gene: TRBV7-3; D gene: .; J gene: TRBJ2-1; CDR3 length: 15
CDR3 protein: CASSQGSSIAYEQYF; CDR3 DNA: TGCGCCAGCAGCCAAGGGTCTAGCATAGCCTACGAGCAGTACTTC; clone size: .; V gene: TRBV4-3; D gene: .; J gene: TRBJ2-7; CDR3 length: 15
CDR3 protein: CASSPTDSYEQYF; CDR3 DNA: TGTGCCAGCAGCCCGACCGACAGCTACGAGCAGTACTTC; clone size: many; V gene: TRBV7-3; D gene: .; J gene: TRBJ2-7; CDR3 length: 13
CDR3 protein: CASSRDGGGPGYTF; CDR3 DNA: TGCGCCAGCAGCCGGGACGGAGGCGGACCTGGCTACACCTTC; clone size: .; V gene: TRBV5-1; D gene: .; J gene: TRBJ1-2; CDR3 length: 14
CDR3 protein: CASSPGQTGRETQYF; CDR3 DNA: TGTGCCAGCAGCCCGGGGCAGACTGGGAGGGAGACCCAGTACTTC; clone size: .; V gene: TRBV5-4; D gene: .; J gene: TRBJ2-5; CDR3 length: 15
CDR3 protein: CASRRGTGDNQPQHF; CDR3 DNA: TGTGCCAGCAGAAGAGGGACAGGGGATAATCAGCCCCAGCATTTT; clone size: few; V gene: TRBV12-3/TRBV12-4; D gene: TRBD1; J gene: TRBJ1-5; CDR3 length: 15
CDR3 protein: CASSPVGVAGAPRYF; CDR3 DNA: TGTGCCAGCAGTCCGGTCGGGGTAGCGGGGGCCCCGCGCTATTTT; clone size: many; V gene: TRBV28; D gene: TRBD2; J gene: TRBJ2-3; CDR3 length: 15
CDR3 protein: CASSEGPTGGYF; CDR3 DNA: TGTGCCAGCAGTGAGGGACCGACCGGGGGGTATTTT; clone size: few; V gene: TRBV2; D gene: .; J gene: TRBJ2-3; CDR3 length: 12